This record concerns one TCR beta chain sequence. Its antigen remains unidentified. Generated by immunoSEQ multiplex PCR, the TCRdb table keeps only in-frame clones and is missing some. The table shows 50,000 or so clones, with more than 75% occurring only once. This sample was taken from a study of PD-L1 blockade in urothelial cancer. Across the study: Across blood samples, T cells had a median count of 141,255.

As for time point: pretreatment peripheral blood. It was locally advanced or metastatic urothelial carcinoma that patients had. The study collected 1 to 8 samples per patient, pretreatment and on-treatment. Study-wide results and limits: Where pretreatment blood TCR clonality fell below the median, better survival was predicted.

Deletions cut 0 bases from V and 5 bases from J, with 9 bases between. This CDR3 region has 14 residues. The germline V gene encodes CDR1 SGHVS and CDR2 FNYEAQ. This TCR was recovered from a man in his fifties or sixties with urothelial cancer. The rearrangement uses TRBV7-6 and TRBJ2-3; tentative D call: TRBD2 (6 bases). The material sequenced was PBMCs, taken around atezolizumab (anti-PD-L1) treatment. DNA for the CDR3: TGTGCCAGCAGCTTAGCGGGAGGAGGAGATACGCAGTATTTT. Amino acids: CASSLAGGGDTQYF.